A single sample gave rise to the 31 T cell receptor beta chains below, sequenced in a study of OX40 agonist ivuxolimab in advanced cancers. Sequencing was performed with immunoSEQ multiplex PCR; in TCRdb, only in-frame clones are kept and a portion is missing. The table includes 25,000 to 30,000 clones, almost 80% detected once. The sample here was CD4+ or CD8+ T cells sorted from blood, taken in a trial of the OX40 agonist ivuxolimab. Receptors were obtained from an adult with an advanced solid tumor such as melanoma, head and neck, liver or kidney cancer.

A word on this clone: A read error may produce the germline difference seen at one junction end. The chain couples TRBV7-2 to TRBJ2-1; TRBD2 matches at 10 bases. The CDR3 totals 14 residues. CDR1 is SGHTA, CDR2 FQGNSA, per germline. The DNA of the CDR3 is TGTGCCAGCAGGTTAGCGGGGGGCGTCAATGAGCAGTTCTTC. The encoded protein is CASRLAGGVNEQFF. Variable domain in full (rest from reference TRBV7-2 and TRBJ2-1): GAGVSQSPSNKVTEKGKDVELRCDPISGHTALYWYRQSLGQGLEFLIYFQGNSAPDKSGLPSDRFSAERTGGSVSTLTIQRTQQEDSAVYLCASRLAGGVNEQFFGPGTRLTVL.

CDR3 sequence reads: CASSVVGGADEKLFF. DNA of the CDR3: TGTGCCAGCAGCGTAGTCGGGGGTGCAGATGAAAAACTGTTTTTT. The gene calls are TRBV9 and TRBJ1-4; D is perhaps TRBD1 (5 bases). Trimming removed 0 bases at V and 6 bases at J, with 12 bases between. This CDR3 comprises 15 residues. From germline, CDR1 is SGDLS and CDR2 YYNGEE. The full variable domain, its missing parts supplied by reference TRBV9 and TRBJ1-4, is DSGVTQTPKHLITATGQRVTLRCSPRSGDLSVYWYQQSLDQGLQFLIQYYNGEERAKGNILERFSAQQFPDLHSELNLSSLELGDSALYFCASSVVGGADEKLFFGSGTQLSVL.

The chain recombines TRBV7-2 with TRBJ2-7; the D is unclear. Trimming removed 2 bases at V and 2 bases at J, with 10 bases between. Germline V lookup: CDR1 SGHTA, CDR2 FQGNSA. This CDR3 has 14 amino acids. For the CDR3, the DNA is TGTGCCAGCAGCTTATGGACGGCGACCTACGAGCAGTACTTC. It codes for CASSLWTATYEQYF.

The chain uses TRBV6-1 and TRBJ1-3; no clear D. The CDR3 length is 13 residues. Germline V gene lookup returns CDR1 MNHNS and CDR2 SASEGT. Trimming removed 6 bases from V and 0 bases from J, with 6 bases in between. The CDR3 reads CASRGISGNTIYF. The DNA for the CDR3 is TGTGCCAGCAGAGGAATCTCTGGAAACACCATATATTTT.

This chain uses TRBV2 with TRBJ2-7, with 8 bases that match TRBD1. Per germline, CDR1 SNHLY and CDR2 FYNNEI. The J segment lost 3 bases and the V segment lost 5 bases, leaving 6 bases of the junction unmatched. There are 14 residues in the CDR3. The CDR3 here is CASSLGRGLYEQYF. In DNA, the CDR3 is TGTGCCAGCAGTCTTGGCAGGGGGCTCTACGAGCAGTACTTC.

A few counts support this clone. The genes are TRBV5-1 and TRBJ2-6, with D tentatively TRBD1 or TRBD2 (6 bases each). The CDR3 covers 17 residues. Germline-derived CDR1 and CDR2 are SGHRS and YFSETQ. Trimming shortened V by 4 bases and J by 3 bases, and 17 bases separated the two germline ends. CDR3 amino acids: CASSPHGGRRGANVLTF. The CDR3 DNA sequence: TGCGCCAGCAGCCCGCACGGGGGCCGGCGTGGGGCCAACGTCCTGACTTTC.

A few counts support this clone. The chain links TRBV5-6 to TRBJ2-7; no clear D. The germline V gene has CDR1 SGHDT and CDR2 YYEEEE. V gave up 4 bases and J gave up 5 bases, with 16 bases separating them. The CDR3 runs 14 residues. DNA for the CDR3: TGTGCCAGCAGCCGTTTGTTAGACCGCGACGAGCAGTACTTC. Translating it yields CASSRLLDRDEQYF.

This chain uses TRBV9 with TRBJ1-1; 7 bases agree with TRBD1. The CDR3 has 12 amino acids. Trimming at V came to 4 bases and at J to 11 bases, leaving 8 bases not matched to a gene. CDR1 and CDR2 from the germline V gene are SGDLS and YYNGEE. The CDR3 DNA reads TGTGCCAGCAGCCCTGACAGGGAAAGGGCTTTCTTT. Translated, it gives CASSPDRERAFF.

The chain employs TRBV5-1 and TRBJ2-6, with a possible D match to TRBD1 (6 bases). The V end was cut by 4 bases, the J end by 0 bases, with 14 bases between. From germline, CDR1 is SGHRS and CDR2 YFSETQ. The CDR3 consists of 17 residues. Written as DNA, the CDR3 is TGCGCCAGCAGCCCCGGGACAATGAGCTCTGGGGCCAACGTCCTGACTTTC. As protein: CASSPGTMSSGANVLTF. The whole variable domain, remainder taken from reference TRBV5-1 and TRBJ2-6, is KAGVTQTPRYLIKTRGQQVTLSCSPISGHRSVSWYQQTPGQGLQFLFEYFSETQRNKGNFPGRFSGRQFSNSRSEMNVSTLELGDSALYLCASSPGTMSSGANVLTFGAGSRLTVL.

V and J are TRBV5-1 and TRBJ2-7; perhaps TRBD2 as D (5 bases). V was trimmed by 4 bases and J by 0 bases, leaving 14 bases between them. The germline gives CDR1 SGHRS, CDR2 YFSETQ. The CDR3 consists of 15 residues. CDR3 sequence (DNA): TGCGCCAGCAGCGACGGACTGACCGACTCCTACGAGCAGTACTTC. Residues: CASSDGLTDSYEQYF.

This clone is classed as medium-sized. The chain links TRBV5-5 to TRBJ2-7, with TRBD2 as a possible D gene (6 bases). This CDR3 region has 14 residues. Germline V lookup: CDR1 SGHKS, CDR2 YYEKEE (reference sequence). The V and J ends lost 3 bases and 2 bases respectively, with 12 bases between them. CDR3: CASSSRDPPYEQYF. DNA of the CDR3: TGTGCCAGCAGCTCGCGGGACCCCCCCTACGAGCAGTACTTC.

A few counts support this clone. The chain has TRBV7-6 and TRBJ2-5; D might be TRBD2 (5 bases). Looked up from germline, CDR1 is SGHVS and CDR2 is FNYEAQ. The V end lost 5 bases, the J end lost 3 bases, and 16 bases lay between the germline ends. The CDR3 sequence is 15 residues long. This CDR3 reads CASSRRGSTEETQYF. Here the CDR3 DNA reads TGTGCCAGCAGCCGCCGAGGGAGTACAGAAGAGACCCAGTACTTC. Together with reference TRBV7-6 and TRBJ2-5, the CDR3 gives the full variable domain: GAGVSQSPRYKVTKRGQDVALRCDPISGHVSLYWYRQALGQGPEFLTYFNYEAQQDKSGLPNDRFSAERPEGSISTLTIQRTEQRDSAMYRCASSRRGSTEETQYFGPGTRLLVL.

The table lists this clone with a few counts. This chain uses TRBV5-8 with TRBJ2-6; 9 bases are shared with TRBD1. Germline V gene data show CDR1 as SGHTS and CDR2 as YDEGEE. V was clipped by 4 bases and J by 3 bases; unmatched bases: 14. The CDR3 length is 19 residues. CDR3 loop: CASSPAGWTGVVGANVLTF. As DNA, the CDR3 is TGTGCCAGCAGCCCCGCGGGATGGACAGGGGTAGTTGGGGCCAACGTCCTGACTTTC. Full variable domain (rest looked up from reference TRBV5-8 and TRBJ2-6): EAGVTQSPTHLIKTRGQQATLRCSPISGHTSVYWYQQALGLGLQFLLWYDEGEERNRGNFPPRFSGRQFPNYSSELNVNALELEDSALYLCASSPAGWTGVVGANVLTFGAGSRLTVL.

The chain joins TRBV7-9 to TRBJ1-3; no clear D. This CDR3 has 15 amino acids. V was clipped by 1 base and J by 4 bases, with 11 bases between them. Looked up from germline, CDR1 is SEHNR and CDR2 is FQNEAQ (reference sequence). This CDR3 is CASSLVEGKGNTIYF. The CDR3 DNA reads as TGTGCCAGCAGCTTAGTGGAAGGGAAGGGAAACACCATATATTTT. The full variable domain, completed using reference TRBV7-9 and TRBJ1-3, is DTGVSQNPRHKITKRGQNVTFRCDPISEHNRLYWYRQTLGQGPEFLTYFQNEAQLEKSRLLSDRFSAERPKGSFSTLEIQRTEQGDSAMYLCASSLVEGKGNTIYFGEGSWLTVV.

This sequence joins TRBV6-5 and TRBJ2-7; a possible D gene is TRBD2 (6 bases). In germline, CDR1 is MNHEY, CDR2 SVGAGI. Trimming took off 0 bases at V and 3 bases at J, with 12 bases between the two ends. This CDR3 spans 15 amino acids. The CDR3: CASSYSPSVYYEQYF. CDR3 in DNA: TGTGCCAGCAGTTACTCCCCTAGCGTCTACTACGAGCAGTACTTC.

The chain joins TRBV2 to TRBJ2-2; TRBD2 matches 8 bases. Germline CDR1 and CDR2: SNHLY and FYNNEI. V lost 6 bases and J lost 4; bases outside the gene matches: 7. The CDR3 has 15 residues. The CDR3, as DNA: TGTGCCAGCAGGGAGGACGGGGGGGCCACCGGGGAGCTGTTTTTT. Amino acid sequence: CASREDGGATGELFF. Full variable domain (missing parts from reference TRBV2 and TRBJ2-2): EPEVTQTPSHQVTQMGQEVILRCVPISNHLYFYWYRQILGQKVEFLVSFYNNEISEKSEIFDDQFSVERPDGSNFTLKIRSTKLEDSAMYFCASREDGGATGELFFGEGSRLTVL.

The V call is TRBV10-2, the J call TRBJ2-7, with 12 bases matching TRBD1. Trimming at V came to 8 bases and at J to 7 bases, leaving 12 bases not matched to a gene. The V gene's germline CDR1 is WSHSY and CDR2 SAAADI. This CDR3 has 15 amino acids. This CDR3 reads CASSGRDRGPGEQYF. In DNA form, the CDR3 reads TGCGCCAGCTCTGGGCGGGACAGGGGGCCGGGGGAGCAGTACTTC.

The chain carries TRBV15 and TRBJ2-5; D may be TRBD1 or TRBD2 (7 bases each). The CDR3 sequence is 15 residues long. The V gene lost 3 bases and the J gene lost 5 bases, with 16 bases spanning the gap. Germline CDR1 is LNHNV and CDR2 is YYDKDF (reference sequence). CDR3 in amino acids: CATSRGRGPRETQYF. The CDR3 region has the DNA TGTGCCACCAGCAGGGGGAGGGGGCCGAGGGAGACCCAGTACTTC.

The rearrangement uses TRBV30 and TRBJ2-7; D remains unclear. V lost 3 bases and J lost 4, with 10 bases in between. Germline CDR1 and CDR2: GTSNPN and SVGIG (reference sequence). The CDR3 is 12 residues long. The CDR3 DNA reads TGTGCCTGGAGCTTGCGTGTTTACGAGCAGTACTTC. Its translation is CAWSLRVYEQYF.

This clone occurred once. The CDR3 coding sequence is TGCGCCAGCAGTGTACGCCACTTCTACGAGCAGTACTTC. This encodes CASSVRHFYEQYF. The chain combines TRBV10-2 with TRBJ2-7; no firm D call. CDR3 length: 13 amino acids. The germline CDR1 and CDR2 sequences are WSHSY and SAAADI. V lost 4 bases, J lost 3 bases, and 10 bases lay in between.

CDR3 DNA: TGTGCCAGCAGCTCGGAACAGGGGGCCTTCCTCGATACGCAGTATTTT. Its translation: CASSSEQGAFLDTQYF. The genes are TRBV7-9 and TRBJ2-3; 9 bases align to TRBD1. The ends lost 4 bases at V and 6 bases at J; junction bases unmatched: 11. CDR1 SEHNR and CDR2 FQNEAQ come from the germline V gene (reference sequence). CDR3 length: 16 residues. The entire variable domain, with the rest obtained from reference TRBV7-9 and TRBJ2-3, is as follows: DTGVSQNPRHKITKRGQNVTFRCDPISEHNRLYWYRQTLGQGPEFLTYFQNEAQLEKSRLLSDRFSAERPKGSFSTLEIQRTEQGDSAMYLCASSSEQGAFLDTQYFGPGTRLTVL.

This sequence joins TRBV29-1 and TRBJ2-5; unclear D gene. CDR3 size: 11 residues. Deletions cut 4 bases from V and 5 bases from J, with 8 bases between. The germline gives CDR1 SQVTM, CDR2 ANQGSEA. CDR3 amino acids: CSVGIDETQYF. The CDR3, as DNA: TGCAGCGTTGGGATCGACGAGACCCAGTACTTC.

The rearrangement joins TRBV29-1 to TRBJ2-5; a weak D match, TRBD1 (6 bases). CDR1 is SQVTM, CDR2 ANQGSEA, per germline. CDR3 length equals 12 residues. V dropped 4 bases and J dropped 3 bases, with 9 bases sitting between them. The CDR3 nucleotides read TGCAGCGTTGGGGCAGGGGAAGAGACCCAGTACTTC. Protein sequence: CSVGAGEETQYF.

This chain uses TRBV6-5 with TRBJ2-7, with no clear D. Germline CDR1 is MNHEY and CDR2 is SVGAGI. The CDR3 sequence is 12 residues long. Trimming removed 6 bases from V and 7 bases from J, with 13 bases in between. CDR3 protein: CASSRVRQEQYF. CDR3 sequence (DNA): TGTGCCAGCAGCCGAGTCCGTCAGGAGCAGTACTTC.

The J gene is TRBJ2-5, the V gene TRBV5-8, with 8 bases fitting TRBD2. Trimming at V came to 1 base and at J to 0 bases, leaving 11 bases not matched to a gene. In germline, CDR1 is SGHTS, CDR2 YDEGEE. This CDR3 has 18 residues. The DNA for the CDR3 is TGTGCCAGCAGCTTGTACCTCGTGGGTAGCGGGGACCAAGAGACCCAGTACTTC. Translating it yields CASSLYLVGSGDQETQYF.

The chain recombines TRBV7-9 with TRBJ2-7; 8 bases are shared with TRBD1. This CDR3 has 16 residues. Losses at the gene ends were 1 base for V and 5 bases for J; bases not matched to a gene: 10. Germline-derived CDR1 and CDR2 are SEHNR and FQNEAQ (reference sequence). This chain's CDR3 is CASSLDELGTGHEQYF. Here the CDR3 DNA reads TGTGCCAGCAGCTTAGATGAGTTAGGGACAGGTCACGAGCAGTACTTC.

The genes are TRBV7-9 and TRBJ1-1; D not resolved. The length of the CDR3 is 12 residues. Germline CDR1 is SEHNR and CDR2 is FQNEAQ (reference sequence). Trimming pared 1 base from V and 7 bases from J, leaving 7 bases between. In DNA form, the CDR3 reads TGTGCCAGCAGCTTAGGGCAGATTGAAGCTTTCTTT. Translating it yields CASSLGQIEAFF. The variable domain in full, completed from reference TRBV7-9 and TRBJ1-1, reads DTGVSQNPRHKITKRGQNVTFRCDPISEHNRLYWYRQTLGQGPEFLTYFQNEAQLEKSRLLSDRFSAERPKGSFSTLEIQRTEQGDSAMYLCASSLGQIEAFFGQGTRLTVV.

V gene TRBV19 combines with J gene TRBJ2-7, with a tentative D call TRBD2 (6 bases). The V and J ends lost 5 bases and 4 bases respectively, with 12 bases between them. This CDR3 comprises 13 residues. Germline CDR1 and CDR2: LNHDA and SQIVND (reference sequence). CDR3 sequence: CASSPRGSYEQYF. The CDR3 DNA follows: TGTGCCAGTAGTCCCCGGGGGAGTTACGAGCAGTACTTC. Full variable domain (missing parts from reference TRBV19 and TRBJ2-7): DGGITQSPKYLFRKEGQNVTLSCEQNLNHDAMYWYRQDPGQGLRLIYYSQIVNDFQKGDIAEGYSVSREKKESFPLTVTSAQKNPTAFYLCASSPRGSYEQYFGPGTRLTVT.

The V and J genes are TRBV4-1 and TRBJ1-4; 7 bases agree with TRBD1. The CDR3 sequence is 13 residues long. Germline lookup yields CDR1 MGHRA and CDR2 YSYEKL. Germline trimming cut 8 bases from V and 5 bases from J; bases unmatched to any gene: 5. Here the CDR3 DNA reads TGCGCCAGCGAGGAGGGGGCGAATGAAAAACTGTTTTTT. Translation gives CASEEGANEKLFF.

The V gene is TRBV7-6, the J gene TRBJ1-5; D is undetermined. CDR1 and CDR2 (germline): SGHVS, FNYEAQ. Between the trimmed V and J ends, which lost 5 bases and 4 bases, there was a span of 12 bases. This CDR3 region has 14 residues. The CDR3: CASSPRTGNQPQHF. The CDR3 DNA sequence: TGTGCCAGCAGCCCTCGGACCGGTAATCAGCCCCAGCATTTT. Drawing the rest from reference TRBV7-6 and TRBJ1-5, the complete variable domain is GAGVSQSPRYKVTKRGQDVALRCDPISGHVSLYWYRQALGQGPEFLTYFNYEAQQDKSGLPNDRFSAERPEGSISTLTIQRTEQRDSAMYRCASSPRTGNQPQHFGDGTRLSIL.

This chain joins TRBV12-5 and TRBJ2-1; 8 nucleotides line up with TRBD2. Germline trimming cut 4 bases from V and 0 bases from J; bases unmatched to any gene: 5. Germline V gives CDR1 LGHNT, CDR2 FRNRAP. This CDR3 contains 16 residues. This CDR3 is CASGSTGGSSYNEQFF. The CDR3 DNA follows: TGTGCTAGTGGTTCCACGGGGGGGAGCTCCTACAATGAGCAGTTCTTC.